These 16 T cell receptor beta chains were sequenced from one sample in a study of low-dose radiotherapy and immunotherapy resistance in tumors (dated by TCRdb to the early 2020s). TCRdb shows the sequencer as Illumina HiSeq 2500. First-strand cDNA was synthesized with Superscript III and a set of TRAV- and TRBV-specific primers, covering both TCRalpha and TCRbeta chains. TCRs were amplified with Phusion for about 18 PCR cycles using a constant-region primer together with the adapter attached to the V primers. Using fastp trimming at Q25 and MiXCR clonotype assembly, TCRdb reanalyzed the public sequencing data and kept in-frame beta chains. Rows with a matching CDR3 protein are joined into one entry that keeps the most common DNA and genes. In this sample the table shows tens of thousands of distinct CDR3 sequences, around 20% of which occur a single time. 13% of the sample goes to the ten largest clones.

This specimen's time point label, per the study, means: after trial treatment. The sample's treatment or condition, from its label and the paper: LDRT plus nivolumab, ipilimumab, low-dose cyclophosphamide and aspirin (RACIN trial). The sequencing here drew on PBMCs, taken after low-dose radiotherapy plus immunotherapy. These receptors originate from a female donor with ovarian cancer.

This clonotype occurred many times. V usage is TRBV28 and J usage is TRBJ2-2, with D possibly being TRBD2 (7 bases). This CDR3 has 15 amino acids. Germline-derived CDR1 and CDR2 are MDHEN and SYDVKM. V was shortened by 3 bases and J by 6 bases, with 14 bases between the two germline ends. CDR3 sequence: CASSFQRGGAGELFF. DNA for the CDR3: TGTGCCAGCAGTTTTCAGAGGGGGGGCGCCGGGGAGCTGTTTTTT.

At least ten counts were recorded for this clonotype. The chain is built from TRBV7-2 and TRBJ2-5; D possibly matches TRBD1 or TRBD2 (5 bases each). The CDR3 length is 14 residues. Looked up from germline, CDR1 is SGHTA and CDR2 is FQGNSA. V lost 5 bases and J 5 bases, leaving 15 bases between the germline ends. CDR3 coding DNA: TGTGCCAGCAGCCAACGTTGGGGGTCGGAGACCCAGTACTTC. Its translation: CASSQRWGSETQYF.

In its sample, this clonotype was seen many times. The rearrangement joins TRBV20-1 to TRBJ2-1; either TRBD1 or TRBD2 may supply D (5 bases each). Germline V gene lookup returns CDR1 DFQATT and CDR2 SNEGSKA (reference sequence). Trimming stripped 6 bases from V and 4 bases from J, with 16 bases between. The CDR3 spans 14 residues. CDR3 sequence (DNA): TGCAGTGCATTACCGGGACGAGGATACAATGAGCAGTTCTTC. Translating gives CSALPGRGYNEQFF.

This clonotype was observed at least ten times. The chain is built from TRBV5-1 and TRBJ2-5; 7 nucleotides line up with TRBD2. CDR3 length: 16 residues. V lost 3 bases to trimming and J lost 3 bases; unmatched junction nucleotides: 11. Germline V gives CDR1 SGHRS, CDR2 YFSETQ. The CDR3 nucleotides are TGCGCCAGCAGCTCCGCCTTAGCGGGTTCGGAAGAGACCCAGTACTTC. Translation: CASSSALAGSEETQYF.

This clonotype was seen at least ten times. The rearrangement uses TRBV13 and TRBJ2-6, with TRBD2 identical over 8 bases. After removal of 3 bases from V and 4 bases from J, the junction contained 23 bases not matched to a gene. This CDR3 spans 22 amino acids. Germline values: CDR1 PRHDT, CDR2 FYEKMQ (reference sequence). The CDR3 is CASSFTPPLRAGEVRGANVLTF. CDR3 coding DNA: TGTGCCAGCAGCTTTACTCCTCCTCTACGAGCGGGGGAAGTGAGAGGGGCCAACGTCCTGACTTTC.

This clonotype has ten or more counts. The CDR3 DNA reads as TGTGCCAGCAGCCAAGGACTAGCGGGCAGGAGCACAGATACGCAGTATTTT. It encodes CASSQGLAGRSTDTQYF. The chain employs TRBV5-4 and TRBJ2-3, with 11 bases identical to TRBD2. The J segment lost 0 bases and the V segment lost 4 bases, leaving 7 bases of the junction unmatched. From germline, CDR1 is SGHNT and CDR2 YYREEE (reference sequence). The CDR3 is 17 residues long. The full variable domain, its missing parts supplied by reference TRBV5-4 and TRBJ2-3, is ETGVTQSPTHLIKTRGQQVTLRCSSQSGHNTVSWYQQALGQGPQFIFQYYREEENGRGNFPPRFSGLQFPNYSSELNVNALELDDSALYLCASSQGLAGRSTDTQYFGPGTRLTVL.

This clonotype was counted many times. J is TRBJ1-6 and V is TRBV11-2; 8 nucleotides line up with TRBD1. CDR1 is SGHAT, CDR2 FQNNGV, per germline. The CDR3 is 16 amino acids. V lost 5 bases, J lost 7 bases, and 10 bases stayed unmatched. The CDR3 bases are TGTGCCAGCAGCCCGACGACAGGGGCCGTAAATTCACCCCTCCACTTT. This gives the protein CASSPTTGAVNSPLHF.

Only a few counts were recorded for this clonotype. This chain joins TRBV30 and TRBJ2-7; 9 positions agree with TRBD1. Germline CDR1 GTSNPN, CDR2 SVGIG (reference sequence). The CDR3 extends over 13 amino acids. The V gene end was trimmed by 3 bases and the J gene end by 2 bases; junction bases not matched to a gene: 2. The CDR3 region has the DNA TGTGCCTGGAGCGACAGGGGGACCTACGAGCAGTACTTC. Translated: CAWSDRGTYEQYF.

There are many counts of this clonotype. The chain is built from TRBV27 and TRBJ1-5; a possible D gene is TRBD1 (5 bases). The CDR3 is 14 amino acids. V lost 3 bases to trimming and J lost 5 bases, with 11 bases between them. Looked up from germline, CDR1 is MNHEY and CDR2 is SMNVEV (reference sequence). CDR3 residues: CASSFQGRDQPQHF. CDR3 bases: TGTGCCAGCAGTTTCCAGGGTCGGGATCAGCCCCAGCATTTT.

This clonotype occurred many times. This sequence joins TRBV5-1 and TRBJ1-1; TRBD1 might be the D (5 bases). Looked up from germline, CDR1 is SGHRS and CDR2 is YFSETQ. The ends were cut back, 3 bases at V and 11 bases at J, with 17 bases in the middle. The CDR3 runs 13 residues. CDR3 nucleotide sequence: TGCGCCAGCAGCTGGGACTCCACACCAGAGGCTTTCTTT. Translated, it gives CASSWDSTPEAFF.

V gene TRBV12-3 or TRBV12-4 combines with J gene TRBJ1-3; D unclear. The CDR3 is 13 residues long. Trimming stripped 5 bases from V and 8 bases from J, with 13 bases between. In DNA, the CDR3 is TGTGCCAGCAGTCGAGGTGCGGGGTACACCATATATTTT. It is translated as CASSRGAGYTIYF.

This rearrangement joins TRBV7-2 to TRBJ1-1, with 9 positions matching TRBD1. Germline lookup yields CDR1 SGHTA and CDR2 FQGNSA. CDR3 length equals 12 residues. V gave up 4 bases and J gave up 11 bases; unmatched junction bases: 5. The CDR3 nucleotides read TGTGCCAGCAGCTGGGACAGGGTGGAGGCTTTCTTT. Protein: CASSWDRVEAFF. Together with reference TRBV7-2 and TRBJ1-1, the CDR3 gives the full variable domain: GAGVSQSPSNKVTEKGKDVELRCDPISGHTALYWYRQSLGQGLEFLIYFQGNSAPDKSGLPSDRFSAERTGGSVSTLTIQRTQQEDSAVYLCASSWDRVEAFFGQGTRLTVV.

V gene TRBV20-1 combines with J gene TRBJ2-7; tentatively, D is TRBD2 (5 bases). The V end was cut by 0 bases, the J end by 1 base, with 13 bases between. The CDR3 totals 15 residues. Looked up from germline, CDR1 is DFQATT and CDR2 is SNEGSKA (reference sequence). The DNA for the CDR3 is TGCAGTGCTAGAGACTTGGACGGGGAATCCTACGAGCAGTACTTC. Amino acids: CSARDLDGESYEQYF.

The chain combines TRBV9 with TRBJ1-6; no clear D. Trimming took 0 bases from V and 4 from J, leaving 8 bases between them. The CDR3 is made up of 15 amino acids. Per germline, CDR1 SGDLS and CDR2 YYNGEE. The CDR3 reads CASSVGPDYNSPLHF. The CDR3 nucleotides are TGTGCCAGCAGCGTAGGGCCAGATTATAATTCACCCCTCCACTTT.

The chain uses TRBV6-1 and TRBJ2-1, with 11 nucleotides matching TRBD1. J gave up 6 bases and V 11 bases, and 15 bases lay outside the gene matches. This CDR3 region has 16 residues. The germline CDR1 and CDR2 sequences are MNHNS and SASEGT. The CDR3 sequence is CASRRSTGTGGNEQFF. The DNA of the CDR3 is TGTGCCTCCCGACGCTCCACCGGGACAGGGGGCAATGAGCAGTTCTTC.

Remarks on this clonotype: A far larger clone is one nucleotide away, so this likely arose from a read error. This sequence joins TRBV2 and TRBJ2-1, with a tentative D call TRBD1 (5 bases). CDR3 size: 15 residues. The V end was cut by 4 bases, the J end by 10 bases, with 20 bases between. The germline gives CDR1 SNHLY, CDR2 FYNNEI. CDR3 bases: TGTGCCAGCAGTGGAGGCAGGGTCGCAAGCTACGAGCAGTTCTTC. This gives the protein CASSGGRVASYEQFF.